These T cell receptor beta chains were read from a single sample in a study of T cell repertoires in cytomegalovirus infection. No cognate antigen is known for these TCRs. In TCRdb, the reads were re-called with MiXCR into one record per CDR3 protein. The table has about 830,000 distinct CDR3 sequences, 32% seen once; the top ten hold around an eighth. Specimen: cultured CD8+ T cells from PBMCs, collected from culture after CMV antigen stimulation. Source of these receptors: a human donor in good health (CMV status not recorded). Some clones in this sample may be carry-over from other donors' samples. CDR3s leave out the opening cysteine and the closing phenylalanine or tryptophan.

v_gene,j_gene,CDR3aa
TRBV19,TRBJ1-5,ASSIDLYMGNQPQH
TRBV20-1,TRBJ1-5,SARMGQYIHQPQH
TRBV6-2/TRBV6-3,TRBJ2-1,ASSPWGGGQPSYNEQF
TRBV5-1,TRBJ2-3,ASSYGPGADTQY
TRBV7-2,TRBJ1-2,ASSLVGAHISSDSSNYGYT
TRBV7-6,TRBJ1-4,ASSSPDQADRREKLF
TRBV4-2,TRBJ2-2,ASSQESSSSGELF
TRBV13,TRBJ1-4,ASSLASRVGEKLF
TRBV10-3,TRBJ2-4,AIRRDTGIQY
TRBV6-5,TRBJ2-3,ASKGTASTDTQY
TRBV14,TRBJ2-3,ASSQGIAGHTDTQY
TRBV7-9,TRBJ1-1,ASSHGGDRRNTEAF
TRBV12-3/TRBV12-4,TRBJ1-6,ASSSSSETGSSGGYSPLH
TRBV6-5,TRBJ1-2,ASSYGGSNYGYT
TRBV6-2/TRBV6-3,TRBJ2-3,ASSSLLGLGTWDTQY
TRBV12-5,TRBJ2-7,ASGFAFDRGDPYEQY
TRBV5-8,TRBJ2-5,ASSLIILYQETQY
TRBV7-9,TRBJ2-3,ASSTRTGLGTDTQY
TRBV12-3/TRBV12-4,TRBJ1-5,ASSFGTGLQQPQH
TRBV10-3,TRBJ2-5,AISEEGLETQY
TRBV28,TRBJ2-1,ASNKTWANYNEQF
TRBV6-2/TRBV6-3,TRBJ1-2,ASLGQSRYGYT
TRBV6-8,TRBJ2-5,ASSYSGTGGISETQY
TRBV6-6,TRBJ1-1,ASSYTPNPPPGGKNTEAF
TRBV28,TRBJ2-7,ASSSDTESSYEQY
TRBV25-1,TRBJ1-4,ASSKSILWSEKLF
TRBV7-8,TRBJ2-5,ASSLGGGLAGYIETQY
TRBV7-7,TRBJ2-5,ASSLAIRYSGEETQY
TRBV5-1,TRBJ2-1,ASSFGTRGRGSYNEQF
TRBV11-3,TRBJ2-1,ASSSDGNPGNEQF
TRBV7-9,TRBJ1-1,ASSPPSGSWNTEAF
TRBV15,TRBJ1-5,ATSRDPGVVQPQH
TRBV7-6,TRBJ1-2,ASSTRTGTNYGYT
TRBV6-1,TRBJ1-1,ASSESDGWNTEAF
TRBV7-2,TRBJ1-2,ASSLATAGFGYT
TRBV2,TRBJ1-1,ASSPSARGEAF
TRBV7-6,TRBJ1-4,ASSLGATNEKLF
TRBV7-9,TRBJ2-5,ASSLSQGFQETQY
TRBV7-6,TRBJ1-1,ASSPYFIGQGSRTEAF
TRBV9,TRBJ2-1,ASSPGVTFYNEQF
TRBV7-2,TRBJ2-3,ASSLRSGVPGDTQY
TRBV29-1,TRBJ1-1,SVGRYTEAF
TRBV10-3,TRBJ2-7,AIRLDRLGEQY
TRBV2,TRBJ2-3,ASSPVAGGTDTQY
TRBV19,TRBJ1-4,ASSIEQGADEKLF
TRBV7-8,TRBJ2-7,ASSSRRDRPSSYEQY
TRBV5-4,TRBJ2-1,ASSLPNNLSYNEQF
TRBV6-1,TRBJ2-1,ASLSAGGSYNEQF
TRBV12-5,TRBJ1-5,ASGPAGGDRNQPQH
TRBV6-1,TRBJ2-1,ATLGTYNEQF
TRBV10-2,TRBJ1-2,ASSEVPQPNGYT
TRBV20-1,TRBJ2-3,SASGIFTDTQY
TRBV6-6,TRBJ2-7,ASSYGGPRDYEQY
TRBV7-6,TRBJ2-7,AMTGIVSTYEQY
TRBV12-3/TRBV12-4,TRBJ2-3,ASSLVYHTDTQY